The rows below give T cell receptor beta chains drawn from one sample of a study of patients and donors after allogeneic stem cell transplantation. TCRdb passed the RT-PCR reads through MiXCR, listing each CDR3 protein once. This sample has over 150,000 distinct CDR3 sequences, with about 40% found just once. Sample: blood, either unsorted or a sorted T cell fraction (not recorded which). The receptors stem from a human donor who was either an allogeneic HSCT recipient or a stem cell or donor lymphocyte infusion donor (not recorded which). It is not recorded whose cells these are; they may come from a transplant donor. CDR3s include the opening cysteine and the closing phenylalanine or tryptophan. D genes are given only for firm matches. The size field is filled for only some rows; it gives once, few, many or a size class.

J | V | D | size | CDR3 | DNA
TRBJ1-4 | TRBV7-2 | NA | NA | CASSPRVGGFGEKLFF | TGTGCCAGCAGCCCAAGGGTTGGGGGGTTCGGTGAAAAACTGTTTTTT
TRBJ1-3 | TRBV28 | NA | NA | CASSLYQYRRLGRGQNTIYF | TGTGCCAGCAGTTTATATCAATATCGAAGGTTGGGCAGGGGACAAAACACCATATATTTT
TRBJ2-3 | TRBV7-9 | NA | NA | CASSSRDRGDTQYF | TGTGCCAGCAGCAGTAGGGACCGAGGAGATACGCAGTATTTT
TRBJ1-2 | TRBV2 | NA | few | CASSEGAGNYGYTF | TGTGCCAGCAGTGAAGGGGCAGGGAACTATGGCTACACCTTC
TRBJ2-7 | TRBV27 | TRBD2 | NA | CASNPFPTSGWYEQYF | TGTGCCAGCAACCCCTTCCCGACTAGCGGGTGGTACGAGCAGTACTTC
TRBJ1-1 | TRBV20-1 | NA | NA | CSARTGSGYSAFF | TGCAGTGCTCGAACCGGGTCGGGGTATTCAGCTTTCTTT
TRBJ2-1 | TRBV4-3 | TRBD2 | few | CASSPRLAGDTIDEQFF | TGCGCCAGCAGCCCCCGACTAGCGGGAGATACTATCGATGAGCAGTTCTTC
TRBJ2-1 | TRBV5-1 | NA | NA | CASSLAGLGEQFF | TGCGCCAGCAGCTTGGCGGGTTTAGGTGAGCAGTTCTTC
TRBJ1-2 | TRBV12-3/TRBV12-4 | TRBD1 | few | CASSDRGNTYGYTF | TGTGCCAGCAGTGACAGGGGCAACACCTATGGCTACACCTTC
TRBJ1-4 | TRBV7-2 | NA | few | CASAGENEKLFF | TGTGCCAGCGCAGGAGAAAATGAAAAACTGTTTTTT
TRBJ1-2 | TRBV4-2 | NA | NA | CASSQEMNEGRDGYTF | TGTGCCAGCAGCCAAGAAATGAACGAAGGGAGGGATGGCTACACCTTC
TRBJ1-1 | TRBV3-1 | TRBD1 | NA | CASSQATGTGSTEAFF | TGTGCCAGCAGCCAAGCCACCGGGACAGGGTCCACTGAAGCTTTCTTT
TRBJ1-5 | TRBV7-2 | NA | few | CASSFTGMGQPQHF | TGTGCCAGCAGCTTTACAGGGATGGGCCAGCCCCAGCATTTT
TRBJ1-3 | TRBV5-1 | NA | NA | CASSSGVLGGNTIYF | TGCGCCAGCAGCTCAGGGGTTCTGGGTGGAAACACCATATATTTT
TRBJ1-1 | TRBV9 | TRBD1 | once | CASSVETGWGTEAFF | TGTGCCAGCAGCGTAGAGACAGGGTGGGGCACTGAAGCTTTCTTT
TRBJ1-2 | TRBV7-9 | NA | few | CASSSGQLGGGYTF | TGTGCCAGCAGCTCTGGACAACTCGGTGGTGGCTACACCTTC
TRBJ2-1 | TRBV5-1 | NA | NA | CASSEDGYEQFF | TGCGCCAGCAGCGAGGATGGGTATGAGCAGTTCTTC
TRBJ1-3 | TRBV5-1 | NA | few | CASSLEDTFSGNTIYF | TGCGCCAGCAGCTTGGAAGACACCTTCTCTGGAAACACCATATATTTT
TRBJ1-5 | TRBV12-3/TRBV12-4 | NA | NA | CASRLVSNQPQHF | TGTGCCAGCAGATTAGTGTCTAATCAGCCCCAGCATTTT
TRBJ2-5 | TRBV13 | TRBD2 | NA | CASSHRTPWGGETQYF | TGTGCCAGCAGTCATCGGACACCTTGGGGGGGAGAGACCCAGTACTTC
TRBJ2-1 | TRBV27 | TRBD1 | once | CASSLYGQGNEQFF | TGTGCCAGCAGTTTATATGGACAGGGCAATGAGCAGTTCTTC
TRBJ1-1 | TRBV28 | NA | NA | CASSAPRGDATEAFF | TGTGCCAGCAGTGCGCCCCGGGGTGACGCCACTGAAGCTTTCTTT
TRBJ1-6 | TRBV7-2 | NA | NA | CASSLEGSYNSPLHF | TGTGCCAGCAGCTTAGAAGGGTCCTATAATTCACCCCTCCACTTT
TRBJ2-5 | TRBV6-5 | NA | NA | CASSLQGQETQYF | TGTGCCAGCAGTCTGCAGGGCCAAGAGACCCAGTACTTC
TRBJ1-4 | TRBV7-9 | NA | few | CASSRWKGLSDEKLFF | TGTGCCAGCAGCAGGTGGAAGGGCTTGTCGGATGAAAAACTGTTTTTT
TRBJ2-1 | TRBV29-1 | NA | NA | CSARAGSYNEQFF | TGCAGCGCCAGAGCAGGGTCCTACAATGAGCAGTTCTTC
TRBJ2-7 | TRBV7-6 | TRBD2 | NA | CASSLVLAGVDEQYF | TGTGCCAGCAGCTTAGTACTAGCGGGAGTGGACGAGCAGTACTTC
TRBJ1-1 | TRBV9 | NA | few | CASSVDFRDDTEAFF | TGTGCCAGCAGCGTAGATTTCAGGGATGACACTGAAGCTTTCTTT
TRBJ2-7 | TRBV2 | NA | NA | CASFREAYEQYF | TGTGCCAGCTTCAGGGAGGCCTACGAGCAGTACTTC
TRBJ2-7 | TRBV7-9 | NA | few | CASSFIGSVYEQYF | TGTGCCAGCAGCTTTATCGGGTCGGTCTACGAGCAGTACTTC
TRBJ2-3 | TRBV7-6 | TRBD2 | NA | CASSFGLAWSDTQYF | TGTGCCAGCAGCTTTGGACTAGCTTGGTCAGATACGCAGTATTTT
TRBJ1-1 | TRBV6-2/TRBV6-3 | NA | few | CASAHRRNTEAFF | TGTGCCAGCGCCCACAGAAGGAACACTGAAGCTTTCTTT
TRBJ1-1 | TRBV28 | NA | NA | CASSLLVSRAEAFF | TGTGCCAGCAGTTTACTTGTATCCCGGGCTGAAGCTTTCTTT
TRBJ1-1 | TRBV6-4 | NA | NA | CANALEKNTEAFF | TGTGCCAACGCCCTGGAGAAGAACACTGAAGCTTTCTTT
TRBJ2-7 | TRBV4-1 | TRBD1 | NA | CASSLPTGLSGQYF | TGCGCCAGCAGCCTCCCGACAGGGCTAAGCGGGCAGTACTTC
TRBJ2-5 | TRBV4-1 | TRBD2 | NA | CASSQEVAGLGETQYF | TGCGCCAGCAGCCAAGAAGTAGCGGGATTAGGAGAGACCCAGTACTTC
TRBJ1-5 | TRBV12-3/TRBV12-4 | NA | NA | CASSLGTPSNQPQHF | TGTGCCAGCAGTTTAGGGACGCCGAGCAATCAGCCCCAGCATTTT
TRBJ2-2 | TRBV12-3/TRBV12-4 | TRBD1 | once | CASSQNRGDTGELFF | TGTGCCAGCAGTCAAAACAGGGGAGACACCGGGGAGCTGTTTTTT
TRBJ2-1 | TRBV20-1 | NA | NA | CSARDMGDNEQFF | TGCAGTGCTAGAGATATGGGGGACAATGAGCAGTTCTTC
TRBJ1-5 | TRBV9 | NA | NA | CASSVGSGTSNQPQHF | TGTGCCAGCAGCGTAGGCTCCGGGACAAGCAATCAGCCCCAGCATTTT
TRBJ1-4 | TRBV5-1 | NA | many | CASSENEKLFF | TGCGCCAGCAGCGAGAATGAAAAACTGTTTTTT
TRBJ1-1 | TRBV7-3 | NA | NA | CASKGTGAHHTEAFF | TGTGCCAGTAAGGGTACCGGGGCCCACCACACTGAAGCTTTCTTT
TRBJ2-1 | TRBV4-2 | NA | NA | CASSQVVGDNSEFF | TGTGCCAGCAGCCAAGTAGTGGGGGACAACTCGGAGTTCTTC
TRBJ2-5 | TRBV5-6 | NA | NA | CASSLGSSVQETQYF | TGTGCCAGCAGCTTAGGATCAAGCGTCCAAGAGACCCAGTACTTC
TRBJ1-4 | TRBV6-2/TRBV6-3 | TRBD1 | few | CASSRDSPRNEKLFF | TGTGCCAGCAGTCGGGACAGCCCACGTAATGAAAAACTGTTTTTT
TRBJ1-1 | TRBV15 | NA | few | CATSRAEGVPEAFF | TGTGCCACCAGCAGAGCCGAGGGGGTCCCTGAAGCTTTCTTT
TRBJ2-3 | TRBV14 | NA | few | CASSQVVASTDTQYF | TGTGCCAGCAGCCAAGTGGTGGCCTCAACAGATACGCAGTATTTT
TRBJ2-2 | TRBV7-2 | NA | NA | CASSLAGISSNTGELFF | TGTGCCAGCAGCTTAGCAGGAATATCCTCGAACACCGGGGAGCTGTTTTTT
TRBJ2-5 | TRBV29-1 | NA | few | CSVGGTPQETQYF | TGCAGCGTTGGTGGGACACCCCAAGAGACCCAGTACTTC
TRBJ1-2 | TRBV7-8 | NA | few | CASSLAMGVPGYTF | TGTGCCAGCAGCTTAGCCATGGGGGTACCTGGCTACACCTTC
TRBJ2-3 | TRBV7-6 | TRBD2 | few | CASSLWTSGTDTQYF | TGTGCCAGCAGCCTTTGGACTAGCGGCACAGATACGCAGTATTTT
TRBJ2-7 | TRBV28 | TRBD1 | NA | CASSFRGQGVAYEQYF | TGTGCCAGCAGTTTTCGCGGACAGGGGGTCGCCTACGAGCAGTACTTC
TRBJ2-1 | TRBV6-2/TRBV6-3 | TRBD2 | once | CASSRLAGGEQFF | TGTGCCAGCAGCCGACTAGCAGGCGGTGAGCAGTTCTTC
TRBJ1-5 | TRBV12-3/TRBV12-4 | TRBD1 | few | CASSLGGTGAEQPQHF | TGTGCCAGCAGTTTAGGAGGGACAGGGGCCGAACAGCCCCAGCATTTT
TRBJ1-2 | TRBV29-1 | TRBD1 | NA | CSLRTGESGYTF | TGCAGCCTCCGGACAGGGGAGAGTGGCTACACCTTC
TRBJ1-2 | TRBV2 | NA | few | CASRKEVRQRPESDYGYTF | TGTGCCAGCAGGAAAGAGGTGCGACAGCGACCGGAATCGGACTATGGCTACACCTTC
TRBJ1-2 | TRBV20-1 | TRBD1 | few | CSASSAGQGRGGYTF | TGCAGTGCTAGCTCGGCCGGACAGGGGCGAGGGGGCTACACCTTC
TRBJ1-2 | TRBV29-1 | NA | NA | CSIEEGSTGYGYTF | TGCAGCATAGAGGAAGGGTCTACGGGCTATGGCTACACCTTC
TRBJ2-7 | TRBV6-5 | NA | NA | CASRLLGGARTYEQYF | TGTGCCAGCAGGCTCCTAGGAGGGGCTAGGACCTACGAGCAGTACTTC
TRBJ2-1 | TRBV4-2 | TRBD2 | NA | CASSPSPASGRRGEQFF | TGTGCCAGCAGCCCCTCGCCGGCTAGCGGGAGAAGGGGTGAGCAGTTCTTC